This TCR beta chain emerged from a study of shared clonotypes between healthy human individuals. Turning to the study itself: Per donor, CD8 memory used one plate, CD8 naive used two, CD4 memory used three and CD4 naive used three.

A remark on this clone: Its antigen remains unidentified.

The V gene end was trimmed by 4 bases and the J gene end by 5 bases; junction bases not matched to a gene: 7. This CDR3 has 17 residues. CDR1 is LNHDA, CDR2 SQIVND, per germline (reference sequence). Authors' data handling: Junction-only sequences without quality scores came from ImmunoSEQ, so filtering differed. The protocol was immunoSEQ multiplex PCR, while the TCRdb copy is restricted to in-frame clones and leaves out a portion. V, J and clone size were drawn from that table, and D and trimming were deduced from the DNA. The sample lists about 610,000 clones; approximately 96% were seen once. Whole-study findings and limits: All-four-donor shared clonotypes had higher generation probabilities than non-shared clonotypes did. In general, naive subsets displayed greater estimated richness than memory subsets did.

Naive CD8 cells lacked CD45RO and underwent positive selection for CCR7, leaving out terminally differentiated effector memory CD45RA+ cells. The specimen was naive CD8+ T cells sorted from blood. This chain connects TRBV19 to TRBJ2-1; 14 bases fit TRBD2. The TCR sequence derives from a woman aged 25 to 39 in good health. As DNA, the CDR3 is TGTGCCAGTAGTAACCTCCCGGGACTAGCGGGAGACAATGAGCAGTTCTTC. As protein: CASSNLPGLAGDNEQFF.